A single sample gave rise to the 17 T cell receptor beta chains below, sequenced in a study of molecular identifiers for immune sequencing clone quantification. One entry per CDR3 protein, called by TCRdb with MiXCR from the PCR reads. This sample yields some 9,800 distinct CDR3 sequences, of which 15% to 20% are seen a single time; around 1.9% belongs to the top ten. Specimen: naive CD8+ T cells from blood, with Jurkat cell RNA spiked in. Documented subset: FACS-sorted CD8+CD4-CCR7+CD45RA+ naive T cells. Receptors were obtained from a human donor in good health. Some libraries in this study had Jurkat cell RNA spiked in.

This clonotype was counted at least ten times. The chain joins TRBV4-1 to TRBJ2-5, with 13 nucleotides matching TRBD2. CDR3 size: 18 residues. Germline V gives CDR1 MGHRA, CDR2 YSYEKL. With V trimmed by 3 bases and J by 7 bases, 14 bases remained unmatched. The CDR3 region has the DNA TGCGCCAGCAGCCAGCCCCCCGGGACTAGCGGGGACCTTGGGACCCAGTACTTC. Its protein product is CASSQPPGTSGDLGTQYF.

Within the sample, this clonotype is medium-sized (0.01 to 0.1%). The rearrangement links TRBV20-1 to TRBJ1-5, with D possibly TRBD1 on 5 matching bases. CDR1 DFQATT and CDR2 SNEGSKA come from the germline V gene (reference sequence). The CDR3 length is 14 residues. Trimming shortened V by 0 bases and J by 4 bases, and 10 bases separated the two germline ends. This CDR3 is CSARDRGANQPQHF. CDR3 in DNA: TGCAGTGCTAGAGATCGTGGGGCTAATCAGCCCCAGCATTTT.

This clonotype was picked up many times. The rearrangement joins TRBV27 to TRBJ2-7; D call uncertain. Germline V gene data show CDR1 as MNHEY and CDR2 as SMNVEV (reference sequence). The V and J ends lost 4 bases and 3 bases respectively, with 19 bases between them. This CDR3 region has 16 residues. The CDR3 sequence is CASSSSLSSRIYEQYF. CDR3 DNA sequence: TGTGCCAGCAGTTCCAGCCTGTCTTCTCGAATCTACGAGCAGTACTTC.

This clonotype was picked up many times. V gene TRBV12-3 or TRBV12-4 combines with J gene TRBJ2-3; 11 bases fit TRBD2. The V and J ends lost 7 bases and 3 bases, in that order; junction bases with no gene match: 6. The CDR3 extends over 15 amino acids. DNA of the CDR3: TGTGCCAGCAACGAGTGGACTAGCGGGACAGATACGCAGTATTTT. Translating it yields CASNEWTSGTDTQYF.

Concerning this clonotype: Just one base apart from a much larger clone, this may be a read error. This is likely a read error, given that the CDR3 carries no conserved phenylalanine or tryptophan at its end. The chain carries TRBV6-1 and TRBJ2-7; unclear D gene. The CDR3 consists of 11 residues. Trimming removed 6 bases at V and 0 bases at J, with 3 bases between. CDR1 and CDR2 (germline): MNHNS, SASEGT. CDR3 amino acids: CASRSSYEQYL. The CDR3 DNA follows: TGTGCCAGCAGAAGCTCCTACGAGCAGTACCTC.

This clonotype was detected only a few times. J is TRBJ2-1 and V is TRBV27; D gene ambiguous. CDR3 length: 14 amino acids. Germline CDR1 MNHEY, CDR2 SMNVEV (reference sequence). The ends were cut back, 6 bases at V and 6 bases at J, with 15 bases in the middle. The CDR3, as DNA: TGTGCCAGCAGCCTTCTAGGTAGTCTCAATGAGCAGTTCTTC. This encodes CASSLLGSLNEQFF.

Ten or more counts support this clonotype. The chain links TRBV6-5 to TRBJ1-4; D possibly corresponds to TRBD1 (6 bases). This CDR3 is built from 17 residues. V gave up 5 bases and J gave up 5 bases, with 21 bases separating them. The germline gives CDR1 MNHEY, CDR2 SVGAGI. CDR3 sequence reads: CASSHAPGEGENEKLFF. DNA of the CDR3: TGTGCCAGCAGTCACGCCCCAGGGGAGGGGGAAAATGAAAAACTGTTTTTT.

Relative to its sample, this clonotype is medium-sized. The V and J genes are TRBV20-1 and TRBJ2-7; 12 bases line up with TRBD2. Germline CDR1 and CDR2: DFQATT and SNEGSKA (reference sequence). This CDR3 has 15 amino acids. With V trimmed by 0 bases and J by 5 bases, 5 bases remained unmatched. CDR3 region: CSARDLAGGPHEQYF. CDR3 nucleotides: TGCAGTGCTAGAGACCTAGCGGGAGGGCCCCACGAGCAGTACTTC.

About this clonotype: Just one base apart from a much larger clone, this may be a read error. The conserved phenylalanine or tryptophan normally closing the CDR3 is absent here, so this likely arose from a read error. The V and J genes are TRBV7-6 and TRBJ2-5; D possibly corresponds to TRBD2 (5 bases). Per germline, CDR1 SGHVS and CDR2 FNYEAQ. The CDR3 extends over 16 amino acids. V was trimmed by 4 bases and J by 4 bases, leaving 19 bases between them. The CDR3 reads CASSSPIEGVVETQYL. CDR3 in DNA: TGTGCCAGCAGCTCCCCGATCGAGGGAGTGGTAGAGACCCAGTACCTC.

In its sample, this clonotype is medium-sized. The CDR3 here is CASSLEKGQSTDTQYF. The CDR3 region has the DNA TGCGCCAGCAGCTTGGAAAAGGGACAGAGCACAGATACGCAGTATTTT. The chain has TRBV5-1 and TRBJ2-3; 7 nucleotides line up with TRBD1. This CDR3 is 16 amino acids long. Germline assignment: CDR1 SGHRS and CDR2 YFSETQ. The trim removed 0 bases at V and 0 bases at J, leaving 4 bases unmatched.

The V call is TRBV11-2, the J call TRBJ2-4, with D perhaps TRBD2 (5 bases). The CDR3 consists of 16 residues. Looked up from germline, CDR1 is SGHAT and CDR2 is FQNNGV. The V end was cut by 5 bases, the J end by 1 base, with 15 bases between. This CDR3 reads CASSPGVGEAKNIQYF. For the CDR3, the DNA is TGTGCCAGCAGCCCCGGGGTCGGGGAGGCCAAAAACATTCAGTACTTC.

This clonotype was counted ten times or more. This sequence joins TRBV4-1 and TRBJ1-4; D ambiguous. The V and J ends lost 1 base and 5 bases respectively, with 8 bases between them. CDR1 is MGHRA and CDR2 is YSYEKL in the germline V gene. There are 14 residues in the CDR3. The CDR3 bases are TGCGCCAGCAGCCAAGGGGCGGTAAATGAAAAACTGTTTTTT. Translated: CASSQGAVNEKLFF.

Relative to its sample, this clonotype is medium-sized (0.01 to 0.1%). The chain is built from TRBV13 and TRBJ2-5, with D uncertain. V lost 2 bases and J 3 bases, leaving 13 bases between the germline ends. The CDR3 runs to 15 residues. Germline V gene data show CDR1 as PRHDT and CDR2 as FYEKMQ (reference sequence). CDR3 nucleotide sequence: TGTGCCAGCAGCTTATTGTCCCAGGTGGAAGAGACCCAGTACTTC. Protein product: CASSLLSQVEETQYF.

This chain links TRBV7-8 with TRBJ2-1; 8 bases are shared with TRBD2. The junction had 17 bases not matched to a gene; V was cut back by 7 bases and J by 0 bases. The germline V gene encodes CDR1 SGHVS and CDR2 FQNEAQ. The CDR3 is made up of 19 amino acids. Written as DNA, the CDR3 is TGTGCCAGCAACCCTAAGATGGCTAGCGGGCCGAGCTCCTACAATGAGCAGTTCTTC. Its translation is CASNPKMASGPSSYNEQFF.

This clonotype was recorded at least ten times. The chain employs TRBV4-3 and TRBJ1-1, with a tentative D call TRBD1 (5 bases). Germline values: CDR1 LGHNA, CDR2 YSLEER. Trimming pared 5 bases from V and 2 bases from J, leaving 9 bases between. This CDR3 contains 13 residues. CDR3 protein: CASSDGTNTEAFF. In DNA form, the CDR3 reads TGCGCCAGCAGCGACGGGACTAACACTGAAGCTTTCTTT.

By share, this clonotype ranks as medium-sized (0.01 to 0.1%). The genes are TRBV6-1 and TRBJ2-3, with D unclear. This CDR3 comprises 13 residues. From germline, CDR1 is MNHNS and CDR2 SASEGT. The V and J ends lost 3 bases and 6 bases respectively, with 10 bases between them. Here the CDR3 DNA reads TGTGCCAGCAGTGATTGGGGTCCCGATACGCAGTATTTT. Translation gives CASSDWGPDTQYF.

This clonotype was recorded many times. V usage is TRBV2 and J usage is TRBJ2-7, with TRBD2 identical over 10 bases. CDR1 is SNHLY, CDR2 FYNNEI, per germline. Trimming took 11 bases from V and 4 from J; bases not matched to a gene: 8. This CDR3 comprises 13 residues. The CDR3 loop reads CALTGTSAYEQYF. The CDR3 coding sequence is TGTGCCTTAACCGGGACTAGCGCTTACGAGCAGTACTTC. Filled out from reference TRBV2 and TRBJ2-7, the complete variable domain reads EPEVTQTPSHQVTQMGQEVILRCVPISNHLYFYWYRQILGQKVEFLVSFYNNEISEKSEIFDDQFSVERPDGSNFTLKIRSTKLEDSAMYFCALTGTSAYEQYFGPGTRLTVT.